The entry below gives a single TCR beta chain sequence along with its context. No antigen is known for it. Germline V CDR1 and CDR2: GTSNPN, SVGIG (reference sequence). The CDR3 loop spans 11 amino acids. Trimming cost V 4 bases and J 2 bases, with 5 bases left between them. This sample was taken from a study of cytomegalovirus exposure and HLA in healthy donors. Study-wide results and limits: Reports showed the classifier diagnosing cytomegalovirus status with high specificity and sensitivity. Among TCR sequences, most were rare, though some public TCRs appeared in many donors. The authors listed 150 to 200 TCR beta chains as cytomegalovirus-associated. Reportedly, TCR beta sequences accurately predicted HLA-A and HLA-B alleles in most subjects.

Vbeta (60) and Jbeta (13) primers were used in the PCR. Method: immunoSEQ multiplex PCR; TCRdb's copy keeps in-frame clones and lacks some. Of 120,000 to 150,000 clones listed, 84% are singletons. Material: PBMCs. J is TRBJ1-2 and V is TRBV30; D unclear. The TCR comes from a boy aged 2 to 9 in good health and CMV-seronegative. The CDR3: CAWTGNYGYTF. The CDR3 DNA is TGTGCCTGGACAGGAAACTATGGCTACACCTTC. Looking up the rest from reference TRBV30 and TRBJ1-2 gives the full variable domain: SQTIHQWPATLVQPVGSPLSLECTVEGTSNPNLYWYRQAAGRGLQLLFYSVGIGQISSEVPQNLSASRPQDRQFILSSKKLLLSDSGFYLCAWTGNYGYTFGSGTRLTVV.